The entry below gives a single T cell receptor (beta chain) sequence along with its context. The antigen is unknown. The record originates from a study of post-analysis software for immune sequencing data. This CDR3 has 16 amino acids. From germline, CDR1 is LGHNT and CDR2 FRNRAP. V lost 0 bases, J lost 5 bases, and 5 bases stayed unmatched. General study points: Compared with controls, patients had more of 4 to 6 TRBV segments, including TRBV5-6, TRBV5-1 and TRBV20-1. Normalized Chao1 diversity was significantly reduced in patients versus controls.

Unique molecular identifiers were built into the TCR beta cDNA libraries. TCRdb processed the PCR reads anew with MiXCR; each CDR3 protein has one entry. Of about 820,000 distinct CDR3 sequences listed, about 57% are singletons. This TCR came from a girl aged 5 to 17 with multiple sclerosis. Sequencing input: blood. The V and J genes are TRBV12-5 and TRBJ2-3; 10 bases align to TRBD2. CDR3: CASGLVRLAGVDTQYF. DNA of the CDR3: TGTGCTAGTGGTTTGGTGAGGCTAGCGGGGGTAGATACGCAGTATTTT.